The next 17 T cell receptor beta chains were all read from a single sample in a study of blood T cell repertoires in COVID-19. The table came from immunoSEQ multiplex PCR; TCRdb's copy has only in-frame clones and leaves some out. The table includes about 78,000 clones, approximately 86% detected once. Sequencing was done on a sample of peripheral blood. All receptors come from a woman aged 55-70 years with acute or convalescent COVID-19.

V is TRBV18 and J is TRBJ2-3, with D perhaps TRBD2 (5 bases). The CDR3 has 14 residues. The V and J ends lost 4 bases and 4 bases respectively, with 12 bases between them. Germline values: CDR1 KGHSH, CDR2 LQKENI. In DNA form, the CDR3 reads TGTGCCAGCTCACTCAAAGAGGGCTCAGATACGCAGTATTTT. Translating it yields CASSLKEGSDTQYF.

The J gene is TRBJ2-1, the V gene TRBV10-3; 8 positions agree with TRBD1. The V and J ends lost 6 bases and 7 bases, in that order; junction bases with no gene match: 11. This CDR3 contains 15 residues. The germline V gene has CDR1 ENHRY and CDR2 SYGVKD. CDR3 nucleotide sequence: TGTGCCATCAGGCCCTCAGGTGGACAGGGTAATGAGCAGTTCTTC. Protein: CAIRPSGGQGNEQFF.

The J gene is TRBJ2-3, the V gene TRBV11-3, with 12 nucleotides matching TRBD2. The CDR3 loop spans 16 amino acids. J lost 1 base, V lost 4 bases, and 3 bases had no gene match. The V gene's germline CDR1 is SGHNT and CDR2 YENEEA. The CDR3 nucleotides are TGTGCCAGCAGCTCTAGCGGGAGGGCCGGCACAGATACGCAGTATTTT. This gives the protein CASSSSGRAGTDTQYF.

This chain uses TRBV28 with TRBJ2-1; 8 bases are a match to TRBD2. This CDR3 is 16 amino acids long. CDR1 and CDR2 (germline): MDHEN, SYDVKM. V shed 6 bases, J shed 0 bases, and the junction held 7 bases outside the gene matches. The CDR3 nucleotides are TGTGCCAGCAGAGGAGGCGGGGGGCACTCCTACAATGAGCAGTTCTTC. This codes for CASRGGGGHSYNEQFF.

The chain recombines TRBV5-1 with TRBJ2-7; D uncertain. The ends were cut back, 2 bases at V and 1 base at J, with 7 bases in the middle. CDR3 length: 13 amino acids. Per the germline V gene, CDR1 is SGHRS and CDR2 is YFSETQ. The CDR3 sequence: CASSFDSSYEQYF. As DNA, the CDR3 is TGCGCCAGCAGCTTCGACTCATCCTACGAGCAGTACTTC.

V is TRBV9 and J is TRBJ2-1; D gene uncertain. The CDR3 extends over 15 amino acids. Trimming pared 0 bases from V and 0 bases from J, leaving 7 bases between. The germline V gene has CDR1 SGDLS and CDR2 YYNGEE. CDR3 region: CASSVAASSYNEQFF. CDR3 DNA sequence: TGTGCCAGCAGCGTAGCAGCGAGCTCCTACAATGAGCAGTTCTTC.

The rearrangement uses TRBV7-9 and TRBJ2-2; TRBD2 matches at 7 bases. The germline V gene encodes CDR1 SEHNR and CDR2 FQNEAQ (reference sequence). CDR3 length: 16 residues. V trimming: 5 bases; J trimming: 0 bases; junction bases outside the gene matches: 6. The CDR3 reads CASSLRGGANTGELFF. CDR3 nucleotides: TGTGCCAGCAGCCTCCGCGGGGGTGCGAACACCGGGGAGCTGTTTTTT.

V and J are TRBV6-5 and TRBJ1-2; 10 nucleotides line up with TRBD1. The germline V gene has CDR1 MNHEY and CDR2 SVGAGI. The CDR3 is made up of 14 amino acids. J lost 4 bases, V lost 6 bases, and 5 bases had no gene match. The CDR3 region is CASRPRDRGYGYTF. The CDR3 nucleotides are TGTGCCAGCAGACCCCGGGACAGGGGCTATGGCTACACCTTC.

This clone showed up just once. The V call is TRBV6-5, the J call TRBJ2-3, with D unresolved. The CDR3 runs 11 residues. Per germline, CDR1 MNHEY and CDR2 SVGAGI. CDR3 bases: TGTGCAACCCGAGGTACAGATACGCAGTATTTT. Its protein is CATRGTDTQYF.

CDR3 DNA: TGTGCCAGCAGCTTATGGGCCAAATACGAGCAGTACTTC. It yields the protein CASSLWAKYEQYF. This sequence joins TRBV7-2 and TRBJ2-7; D call uncertain. This CDR3 is 13 amino acids long. Trimming stripped 2 bases from V and 4 bases from J, with 9 bases between. Germline CDR1 is SGHTA and CDR2 is FQGNSA.

Sample share makes this clone medium-sized (0.01 to 0.1%). CDR3 residues: CASSQDGGQGGGYTF. CDR3 coding DNA: TGTGCCAGCAGCCAAGATGGGGGACAGGGGGGCGGCTACACCTTC. This rearrangement joins TRBV3-1 (or the pseudogene TRBV3-2) to TRBJ1-2; 11 bases map to TRBD1. The CDR3 spans 15 residues. The V gene's germline CDR1 is LGHDT and CDR2 YNNKEL (reference sequence). V was clipped by 0 bases and J by 8 bases; unmatched bases: 5.

This chain connects TRBV28 to TRBJ2-3; the D gene is possibly TRBD1 (6 bases). V was cut by 6 bases and J by 5 bases, with 21 bases left in between. CDR1 MDHEN and CDR2 SYDVKM come from the germline V gene. The CDR3 extends over 16 amino acids. The CDR3 loop reads CASRPEWLKDRDTQYF. The CDR3 DNA is TGTGCCAGCAGACCCGAGTGGTTAAAGGACAGAGATACGCAGTATTTT.

The rearrangement uses TRBV10-3 and TRBJ2-2; 11 bases agree with TRBD2. This CDR3 has 17 residues. V shed 2 bases and J 4 bases; nucleotides not matched to a gene: 6. Germline V lookup: CDR1 ENHRY, CDR2 SYGVKD. The CDR3 region is CAISETSGSLSTGELFF. For the CDR3, the DNA is TGTGCCATCAGTGAGACTAGCGGGAGCTTAAGCACCGGGGAGCTGTTTTTT.

This chain uses TRBV6-6 with TRBJ2-3; TRBD2 matches at 7 bases. Trimming at V came to 5 bases and at J to 2 bases, leaving 10 bases not matched to a gene. Germline CDR1 reads MNHNY; CDR2 reads SVGAGI (reference sequence). The length of the CDR3 is 16 residues. The CDR3 bases are TGTGCCAGCAGTCCCTACCCAGCGGGATCCACAGATACGCAGTATTTT. It codes for CASSPYPAGSTDTQYF.

In its sample, this clone was seen once. The J gene is TRBJ2-5, the V gene TRBV28, with D perhaps matching TRBD2 (6 bases). The CDR3 length is 15 residues. The V and J ends lost 6 bases and 1 base respectively, with 15 bases between them. Germline V gene lookup returns CDR1 MDHEN and CDR2 SYDVKM. CDR3 DNA: TGTGCCAGCAGCCCCTGGACTACTACCCAAGAGACCCAGTACTTC. Protein sequence: CASSPWTTTQETQYF.

V usage is TRBV2 and J usage is TRBJ2-7, with 7 bases identical to TRBD2. J lost 12 bases, V lost 5 bases, and 13 bases had no gene match. Germline V lookup: CDR1 SNHLY, CDR2 FYNNEI. CDR3 length: 13 residues. This CDR3 is CASSRDGGSEGYF. CDR3 in DNA: TGTGCCAGCAGTAGAGACGGGGGGTCCGAGGGGTACTTC.

The chain uses TRBV6-6 and TRBJ2-4, with TRBD2 matching over 9 bases. This CDR3 contains 18 residues. The V gene end was trimmed by 5 bases and the J gene end by 7 bases; junction bases not matched to a gene: 18. Germline values: CDR1 MNHNY, CDR2 SVGAGI (reference sequence). For the CDR3, the DNA is TGTGCCAGCAGTCTGGGGGGGGCTAGCGGGAACCTACTCAACATTCAGTACTTC. This translates into CASSLGGASGNLLNIQYF.